These T cell receptor beta chains were read from a single sample in a study of shared clonotypes between healthy human individuals. Sequenced by immunoSEQ multiplex PCR; TCRdb stores in-frame clones only, minus some. The sample lists about 470,000 clones, around 79% occurring once. Sequencing used PBMCs. The origin of the receptors is a woman between 40 and 50 years old in good health. Some clones in this sample may be carry-over from other donors' samples. Each CDR3 is given with its conserved first and last residue. Each record gives: CDR3 DNA, CDR3 protein, J gene, clone size, V gene, D gene. The D gene is left open where the match is weak. Some rows mark clone size as missing; the rest say once, few, many or name a class of expanded clone.

DNA: TGTGCCAGCAGTCAGCAGGGGGTCCTGAGGGGCTACACCTTC
CDR3: CASSQQGVLRGYTF
J: TRBJ1-2
size: .
V: TRBV28
D: TRBD1

DNA: TGTGCCAGTCGGGACGGATACTCCTACAATGAGCAGTTCTTC
CDR3: CASRDGYSYNEQFF
J: TRBJ2-1
size: .
V: TRBV11-1
D: .

DNA: TGTGCCAGCAGCCCAAGCGGGAGTTACTCCTACGAGCAGTACTTC
CDR3: CASSPSGSYSYEQYF
J: TRBJ2-7
size: few
V: TRBV9
D: TRBD2

DNA: TGTGCCACTACCCTACTAGCGGGAGCCGCCTACGAGCAGTACTTC
CDR3: CATTLLAGAAYEQYF
J: TRBJ2-7
size: .
V: TRBV6-1
D: TRBD2

DNA: TGTGCCAGCAGCTTGGGGCAGGGGATGGACGAGCAGTACTTC
CDR3: CASSLGQGMDEQYF
J: TRBJ2-7
size: .
V: TRBV5-4
D: .

DNA: TGCGCCAGCACCCGGAGGAGCGGGAGGGTTCACGAGCAGTACTTC
CDR3: CASTRRSGRVHEQYF
J: TRBJ2-7
size: .
V: TRBV5-1
D: TRBD2

DNA: TGTGCCAGCCGGAGGGGGGGTATCGACAATGAGCAGTTCTTC
CDR3: CASRRGGIDNEQFF
J: TRBJ2-1
size: many
V: TRBV2
D: .

DNA: TGTGCCAGCAGCTTGCGGGATGAAGCTTTCTTT
CDR3: CASSLRDEAFF
J: TRBJ1-1
size: few
V: TRBV5-6
D: .

DNA: TGTGCCAGCATGGCGCGGCGGAGCTCCTACGAGCAGTACTTC
CDR3: CASMARRSSYEQYF
J: TRBJ2-7
size: .
V: TRBV6-5
D: .

DNA: TGCGCCAGCAGCCGGGACAGGGCGAACACCGGGGAGCTGTTTTTT
CDR3: CASSRDRANTGELFF
J: TRBJ2-2
size: .
V: TRBV5-1
D: TRBD1

DNA: TGTGCCACCAGCAGAGGGACAGGATTCATGAACACTGAAGCTTTCTTT
CDR3: CATSRGTGFMNTEAFF
J: TRBJ1-1
size: many
V: TRBV15
D: TRBD1

DNA: TGCGCCAGCAGCCCGACGACAGATACGCAGTATTTT
CDR3: CASSPTTDTQYF
J: TRBJ2-3
size: .
V: TRBV5-1
D: .

DNA: TGTGCCAGCAGCCCAAGCGGGAGCCACGAGCAGTACTTC
CDR3: CASSPSGSHEQYF
J: TRBJ2-7
size: once
V: TRBV11-2
D: TRBD2

DNA: TGTGCCAGCAGCTTCACTCTAGCGGGAGTCGACGAGCAGTACTTC
CDR3: CASSFTLAGVDEQYF
J: TRBJ2-7
size: .
V: TRBV7-6
D: TRBD2

DNA: TGTGCCAGCAGAGAACTAGCGGGAGGGCCTGGGGCCAACGTCCTGACTTTC
CDR3: CASRELAGGPGANVLTF
J: TRBJ2-6
size: .
V: TRBV27
D: TRBD2

DNA: TGTGCCAGCAGCCGTGGAGAATCAGAAGAGCAGTACTTC
CDR3: CASSRGESEEQYF
J: TRBJ2-7
size: .
V: TRBV11-2
D: .

DNA: TGTGCCAGCTCACCGGGGCGGGAGTTCCACGAGCAGTACTTC
CDR3: CASSPGREFHEQYF
J: TRBJ2-7
size: .
V: TRBV18
D: TRBD2

DNA: TGTGCCAGCTCACCGGACAGGAATCAGCCCCAGCATTTT
CDR3: CASSPDRNQPQHF
J: TRBJ1-5
size: .
V: TRBV18
D: TRBD1

DNA: TGTGCCAGCAGCTTACTGGGGAATAGCTACGAGCAGTACTTC
CDR3: CASSLLGNSYEQYF
J: TRBJ2-7
size: .
V: TRBV7-2
D: .

DNA: TGTGCCAGCAGCTTATTGTTAGGGTCTGGCCTAACCGGGGAGCTGTTTTTT
CDR3: CASSLLLGSGLTGELFF
J: TRBJ2-2
size: .
V: TRBV5-6
D: .

DNA: TGTGCCAGCAGCCGTACTAGTAGCTCCTACGAGCAGTACTTC
CDR3: CASSRTSSSYEQYF
J: TRBJ2-7
size: .
V: TRBV6-5
D: .

DNA: TGTGCCAGCAGCTTAGTAGGGACCAGCTACGAGCAGTACTTC
CDR3: CASSLVGTSYEQYF
J: TRBJ2-7
size: .
V: TRBV4-2
D: .

DNA: TGCGCCAGCAGCTTGGCGGGACTAGCGGGAGGGGGACGGGAAAACATTCAGTACTTC
CDR3: CASSLAGLAGGGRENIQYF
J: TRBJ2-4
size: .
V: TRBV5-1
D: TRBD2

DNA: TGTGCCACCCAGGGACAGGGAATCGTCTATGGCTACACCTTC
CDR3: CATQGQGIVYGYTF
J: TRBJ1-2
size: .
V: TRBV6-1
D: TRBD1

DNA: TGCGCCAGCAGCTTTGGTGCTCAGGGGGCAGGCACCTACGAGCAGTACTTC
CDR3: CASSFGAQGAGTYEQYF
J: TRBJ2-7
size: .
V: TRBV5-1
D: TRBD1

DNA: TGTGCCAGCTCTTGGATGGCAGCTGGGCGGGGGGAGCTGTTTTTT
CDR3: CASSWMAAGRGELFF
J: TRBJ2-2
size: .
V: TRBV27
D: .